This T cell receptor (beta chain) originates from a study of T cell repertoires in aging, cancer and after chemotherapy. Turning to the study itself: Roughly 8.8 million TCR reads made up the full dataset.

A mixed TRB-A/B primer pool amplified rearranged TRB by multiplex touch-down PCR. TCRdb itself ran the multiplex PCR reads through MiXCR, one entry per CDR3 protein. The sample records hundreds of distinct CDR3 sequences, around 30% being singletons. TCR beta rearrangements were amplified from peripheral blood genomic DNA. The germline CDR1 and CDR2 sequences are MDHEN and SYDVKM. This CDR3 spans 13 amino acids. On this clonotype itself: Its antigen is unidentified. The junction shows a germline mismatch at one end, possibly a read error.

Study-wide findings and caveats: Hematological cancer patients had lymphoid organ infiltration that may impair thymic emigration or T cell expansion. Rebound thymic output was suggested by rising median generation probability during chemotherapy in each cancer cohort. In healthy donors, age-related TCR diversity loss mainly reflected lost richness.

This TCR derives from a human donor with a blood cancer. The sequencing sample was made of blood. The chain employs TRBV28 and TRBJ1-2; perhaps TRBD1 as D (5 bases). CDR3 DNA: TGTGCCAGCAGTTTTGGTCAGGGTTATGGTTACACCTTC. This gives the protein CASSFGQGYGYTF.